This T cell receptor (beta chain) was sequenced in a study of T cells in localized non-small cell lung cancer. Sequencing was performed with immunoSEQ multiplex PCR; in TCRdb, only in-frame clones are kept and a portion is missing. This sample has about 4,600 clones, with around 28% found just once. Turning to this clone: Its specificity is not known.

Per the germline V gene, CDR1 is LNHDA and CDR2 is SQIVND (reference sequence). CDR3 length: 13 amino acids. V lost 9 bases to trimming and J lost 4 bases, with 12 bases between them. General study points: A median about 62 of the top 100 tumor clones appeared in adjacent lung.

The sequencing used lung tumor tissue, collected before any cancer treatment. The sequence was obtained from a man between 40 and 70 years old with stage III squamous cell lung carcinoma. The chain has TRBV19 and TRBJ1-4; D remains unclear. This chain's CDR3 is CASRRTDNEKLFF. Here the CDR3 DNA reads TGTGCCAGCCGGCGGACGGATAATGAAAAACTGTTTTTT.